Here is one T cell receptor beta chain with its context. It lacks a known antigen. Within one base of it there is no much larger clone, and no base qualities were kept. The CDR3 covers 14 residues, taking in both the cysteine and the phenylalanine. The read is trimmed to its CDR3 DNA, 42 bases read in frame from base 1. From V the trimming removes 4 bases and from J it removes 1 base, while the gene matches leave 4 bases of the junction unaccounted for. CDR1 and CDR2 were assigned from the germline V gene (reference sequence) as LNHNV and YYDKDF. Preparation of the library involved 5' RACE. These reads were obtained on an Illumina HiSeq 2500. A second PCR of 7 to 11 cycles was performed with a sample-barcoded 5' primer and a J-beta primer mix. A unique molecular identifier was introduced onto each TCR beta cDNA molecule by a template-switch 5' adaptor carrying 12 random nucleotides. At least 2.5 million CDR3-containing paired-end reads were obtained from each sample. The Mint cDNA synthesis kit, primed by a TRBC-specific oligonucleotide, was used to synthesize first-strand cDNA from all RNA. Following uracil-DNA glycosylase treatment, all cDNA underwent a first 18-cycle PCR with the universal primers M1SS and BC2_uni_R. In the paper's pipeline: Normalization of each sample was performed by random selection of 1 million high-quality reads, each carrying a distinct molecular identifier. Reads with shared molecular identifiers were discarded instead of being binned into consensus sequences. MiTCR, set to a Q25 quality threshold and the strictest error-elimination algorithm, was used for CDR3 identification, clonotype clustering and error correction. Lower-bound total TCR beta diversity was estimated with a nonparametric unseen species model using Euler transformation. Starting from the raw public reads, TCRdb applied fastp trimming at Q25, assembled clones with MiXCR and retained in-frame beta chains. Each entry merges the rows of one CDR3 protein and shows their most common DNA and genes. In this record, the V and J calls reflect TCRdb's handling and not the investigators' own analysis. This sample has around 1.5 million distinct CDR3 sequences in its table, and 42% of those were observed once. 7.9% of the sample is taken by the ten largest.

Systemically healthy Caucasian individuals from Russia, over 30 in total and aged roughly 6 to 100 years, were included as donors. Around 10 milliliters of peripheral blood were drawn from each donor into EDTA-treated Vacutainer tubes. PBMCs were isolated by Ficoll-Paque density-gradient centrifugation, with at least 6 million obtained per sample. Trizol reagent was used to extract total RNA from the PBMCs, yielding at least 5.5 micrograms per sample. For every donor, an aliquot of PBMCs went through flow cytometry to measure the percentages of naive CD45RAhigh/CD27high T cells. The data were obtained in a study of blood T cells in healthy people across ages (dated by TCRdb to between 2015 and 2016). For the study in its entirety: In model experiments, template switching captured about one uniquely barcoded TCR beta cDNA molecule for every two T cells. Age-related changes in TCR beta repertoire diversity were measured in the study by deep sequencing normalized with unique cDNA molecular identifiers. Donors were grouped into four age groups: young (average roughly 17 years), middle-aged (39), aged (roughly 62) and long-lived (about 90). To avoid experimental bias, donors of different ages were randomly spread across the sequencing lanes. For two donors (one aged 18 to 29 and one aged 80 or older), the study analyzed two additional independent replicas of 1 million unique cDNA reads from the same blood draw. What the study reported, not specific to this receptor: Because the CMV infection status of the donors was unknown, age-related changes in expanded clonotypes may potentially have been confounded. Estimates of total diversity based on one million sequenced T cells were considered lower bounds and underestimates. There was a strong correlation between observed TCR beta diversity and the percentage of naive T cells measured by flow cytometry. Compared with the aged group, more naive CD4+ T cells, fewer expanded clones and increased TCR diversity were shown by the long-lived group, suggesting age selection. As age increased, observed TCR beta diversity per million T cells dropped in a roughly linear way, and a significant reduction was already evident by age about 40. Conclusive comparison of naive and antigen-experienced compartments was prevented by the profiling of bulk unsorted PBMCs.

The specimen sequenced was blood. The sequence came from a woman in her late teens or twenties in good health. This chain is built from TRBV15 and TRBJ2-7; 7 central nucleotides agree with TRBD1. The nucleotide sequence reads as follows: TGTGCCACCAGCAAGGGACAGCTATCCTACGAGCAGTACTTC. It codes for CATSKGQLSYEQYF.